The present T cell receptor beta chain was sequenced within a study of T cell responses to AZD1222 COVID-19 vaccine. Only in-frame clones appear in the TCRdb table, and some are missing; sequencing was by immunoSEQ multiplex PCR. The sample includes about 160,000 clones, about 89% of them seen just once. Deletions cut 1 base from V and 5 bases from J, with 16 bases between. This CDR3 spans 15 amino acids. Germline V gene lookup returns CDR1 SGHNT and CDR2 YYREEE (reference sequence). Material: peripheral blood, obtained on day 0 of AZD1222 vaccination. This sequence joins TRBV5-4 and TRBJ2-7; perhaps TRBD2 as D (5 bases). The sequence was obtained from an adult in good health. In DNA, the CDR3 is TGTGCCAGCAGCTTGAGCGGCCCCCATACTGACGAGCAGTACTTC. Protein: CASSLSGPHTDEQYF. The complete variable domain, with remaining parts taken from reference TRBV5-4 and TRBJ2-7, reads ETGVTQSPTHLIKTRGQQVTLRCSSQSGHNTVSWYQQALGQGPQFIFQYYREEENGRGNFPPRFSGLQFPNYSSELNVNALELDDSALYLCASSLSGPHTDEQYFGPGTRLTVT.